This T cell receptor (beta chain) was documented in a study of T cell responses to AZD1222 COVID-19 vaccine. Overall study results and limits: Spike-specific TCR breadth and depth both grew after two AZD1222 doses.

It was second doses at about 4 or about 12 weeks that were pooled. On this clone itself: Its antigen is not identified.

Method: immunoSEQ multiplex PCR; TCRdb's copy keeps in-frame clones and lacks some. Seen here are approximately 200,000 clones, 91% observed once, and the top ten hold approximately 3.4%. This CDR3 contains 12 residues. CDR1 MDHEN and CDR2 SYDVKM come from the germline V gene. Trimming took off 7 bases at V and 7 bases at J, with 11 bases between the two ends. Material: peripheral blood, obtained 28 days after the second AZD1222 dose. The TCR sequence derives from an adult who received the AZD1222 COVID-19 vaccine. The gene calls are TRBV28 and TRBJ2-4; tentative D call: TRBD1 (6 bases). CDR3 coding DNA: TGTGCCAGCACTGGGGACATCAACATTCAGTACTTC. It codes for CASTGDINIQYF.